Each of the 22 T cell receptor beta chains below was sequenced from the same sample in a study of blood T cells in healthy people across ages. A second PCR of roughly 7 to 11 cycles used a sample-barcoded 5' primer and a J-beta primer mix. TCRdb reanalysed the 5' RACE reads using MiXCR and keeps one entry per CDR3 protein. The sample consists of around 990,000 distinct CDR3 sequences, around 25% of them appearing once. The same data also went into a second study, on T cells of mothers and their children.

Source material: blood. The receptors derive from a girl aged 2 to 9 in good health.

The chain carries TRBV28 and TRBJ2-5; 12 bases map to TRBD1. The CDR3 is made up of 16 amino acids. V was clipped by 4 bases and J by 13 bases; unmatched bases: 16. CDR1 MDHEN and CDR2 SYDVKM come from the germline V gene. The CDR3 loop reads CASSYGTGGISYERYF. Written as DNA, the CDR3 is TGTGCCAGCAGTTACGGGACAGGGGGCATCTCCTACGAGCGGTACTTC.

This rearrangement joins TRBV5-1 to TRBJ2-1; D unclear. This CDR3 region has 12 residues. Trimming took off 3 bases at V and 7 bases at J, with 8 bases between the two ends. The germline V gene encodes CDR1 SGHRS and CDR2 YFSETQ. The CDR3: CASSSPANEQFF. CDR3 DNA sequence: TGCGCCAGCAGCTCCCCTGCTAATGAGCAGTTCTTC.

This clonotype was observed a few times. This sequence joins TRBV6-5 and TRBJ1-5; TRBD1 might be the D (5 bases). V was cut by 6 bases and J by 12 bases, with 18 bases left in between. CDR1 and CDR2 from the germline V gene are MNHEY and SVGAGI. The CDR3 spans 13 residues. The CDR3 reads CASRPGLDKNQHF. The DNA for the CDR3 is TGTGCCAGCAGACCGGGACTCGACAAAAACCAGCATTTT.

In this sample, this clonotype turned up a few times. This CDR3 is CSVEKGQGAFEQFF. The CDR3, as DNA: TGCAGCGTTGAAAAGGGACAGGGGGCATTCGAGCAGTTCTTC. V gene TRBV29-1 combines with J gene TRBJ2-1, with 12 bases aligning to TRBD1. This CDR3 has 14 amino acids. Germline V gene data show CDR1 as SQVTM and CDR2 as ANQGSEA. The ends lost 2 bases at V and 10 bases at J; junction bases unmatched: 6.

This clonotype was picked up a small number of times. The rearrangement joins TRBV11-3 to TRBJ2-5; perhaps TRBD2 as D (5 bases). The CDR3 runs to 14 residues. V gave up 1 base and J gave up 3 bases, with 9 bases separating them. Per germline, CDR1 SGHNT and CDR2 YENEEA. CDR3 in DNA: TGTGCCAGCAGCTTAGGTGAGAGGGAAGAGACCCAGTACTTC. Its protein product is CASSLGEREETQYF.

The chain joins TRBV11-3 to TRBJ1-2; D is ambiguous. Germline loops: CDR1 SGHNT, CDR2 YENEEA. The CDR3 has 12 amino acids. The V gene lost 3 bases and the J gene lost 1 base, with 3 bases spanning the gap. CDR3 DNA sequence: TGTGCCAGCAGCTTCTATAACTATGGCTACACCTTC. This encodes CASSFYNYGYTF.

The chain recombines TRBV7-9 with TRBJ2-5; D possibly corresponds to TRBD1 (6 bases). The germline V gene has CDR1 SEHNR and CDR2 FQNEAQ (reference sequence). The CDR3 runs 15 residues. The V gene lost 5 bases and the J gene lost 5 bases, with 18 bases spanning the gap. CDR3 in amino acids: CASSHRTGNEETQYF. In DNA, the CDR3 is TGTGCCAGCAGCCATCGTACAGGGAATGAGGAGACCCAGTACTTC.

V gene TRBV28 combines with J gene TRBJ1-4, with D maybe TRBD1 (5 bases). This CDR3 region has 14 residues. The germline V and J ends were trimmed by 8 bases and 0 bases, with 10 bases remaining between them. Germline V lookup: CDR1 MDHEN, CDR2 SYDVKM. Here the CDR3 DNA reads TGTGCCAGCGGGACTGCGGCAACTAATGAAAAACTGTTTTTT. Translated, it gives CASGTAATNEKLFF. Based on the CDR3 plus reference TRBV28 and TRBJ1-4, the full variable domain is DVKVTQSSRYLVKRTGEKVFLECVQDMDHENMFWYRQDPGLGLRLIYFSYDVKMKEKGDIPEGYSVSREKKERFSLILESASTNQTSMYLCASGTAATNEKLFFGSGTQLSVL.

This chain uses TRBV27 with TRBJ1-4; TRBD1 might be the D (5 bases). This CDR3 contains 15 residues. V was cut by 7 bases and J by 0 bases, with 12 bases left in between. Germline V lookup: CDR1 MNHEY, CDR2 SMNVEV (reference sequence). The CDR3 DNA sequence: TGTGCCAGCAAAACTGTGGGGGCAACTAATGAAAAACTGTTTTTT. It yields the protein CASKTVGATNEKLFF.

This clonotype was seen a few times. The chain couples TRBV29-1 to TRBJ2-1, with D hard to call. Per germline, CDR1 SQVTM and CDR2 ANQGSEA. This CDR3 has 13 residues. V dropped 1 base and J dropped 0 bases, with 4 bases sitting between them. Here the CDR3 reads CSVEAGSYNEQFF. In DNA, the CDR3 is TGCAGCGTTGAAGCGGGCTCCTACAATGAGCAGTTCTTC.

J is TRBJ2-3 and V is TRBV6-5; a weak D match, TRBD1 (6 bases). Germline loops: CDR1 MNHEY, CDR2 SVGAGI. The CDR3 sequence is 15 residues long. With 5 bases removed from V and 8 bases from J, the gap between germline ends came to 20 bases. This CDR3 reads CASSIPGQRNLTQYF. CDR3 sequence (DNA): TGTGCCAGCAGTATACCGGGACAACGGAATCTTACGCAGTATTTT.

This sequence joins TRBV29-1 and TRBJ1-6, with 7 bases aligning to TRBD1. Germline loops: CDR1 SQVTM, CDR2 ANQGSEA. This CDR3 contains 13 residues. Trimming removed 5 bases from V and 10 bases from J; junction bases left unmatched: 8. The CDR3 is CSVLPGGESPLHF. In nucleotides, the CDR3 is TGCAGCGTTCTTCCAGGGGGGGAATCACCCCTCCACTTT. The whole variable domain, remainder taken from reference TRBV29-1 and TRBJ1-6, is SAVISQKPSRDICQRGTSLTIQCQVDSQVTMMFWYRQQPGQSLTLIATANQGSEATYESGFVIDKFPISRPNLTFSTLTVSNMSPEDSSIYLCSVLPGGESPLHFGNGTRLTVT.

This clonotype has only a few counts. The J gene is TRBJ1-2, the V gene TRBV7-9, with D unresolved. The germline V gene has CDR1 SEHNR and CDR2 FQNEAQ (reference sequence). The V and J ends lost 4 bases and 4 bases respectively, with 7 bases between them. The length of the CDR3 is 12 residues. Here the CDR3 reads CASSSVGYGYTF. In DNA form, the CDR3 reads TGTGCCAGCAGCTCCGTTGGCTATGGCTACACCTTC. The full variable domain, rest sourced from reference TRBV7-9 and TRBJ1-2, is DTGVSQNPRHKITKRGQNVTFRCDPISEHNRLYWYRQTLGQGPEFLTYFQNEAQLEKSRLLSDRFSAERPKGSFSTLEIQRTEQGDSAMYLCASSSVGYGYTFGSGTRLTVV.

The chain is built from TRBV7-2 and TRBJ2-1; TRBD2 aligns across 7 bases. This CDR3 is 15 amino acids long. The V segment lost 2 bases and the J segment 3 bases; nucleotides outside the gene matches: 4. Germline CDR1 is SGHTA and CDR2 is FQGNSA. CDR3 loop: CASSLLADYYNEQFF. In DNA, the CDR3 is TGTGCCAGCAGCTTACTAGCGGACTACTACAATGAGCAGTTCTTC.

This clonotype was seen more than once but under ten times. V and J are TRBV29-1 and TRBJ2-5; no clear D gene. This CDR3 has 9 residues. Germline-derived CDR1 and CDR2 are SQVTM and ANQGSEA. Trimming removed 8 bases from V and 3 bases from J, with 4 bases in between. CDR3 residues: CSTEETQYF. The CDR3 bases are TGCAGCACCGAAGAGACCCAGTACTTC.

V is TRBV5-1 and J is TRBJ2-1, with 14 nucleotides matching TRBD2. V lost 3 bases and J lost 5; bases outside the gene matches: 7. Germline CDR1 is SGHRS and CDR2 is YFSETQ. The CDR3 has 17 amino acids. In DNA form, the CDR3 reads TGCGCCAGCAGCTCGGGACTAGCGGGAGTTTTCGACAATGAGCAGTTCTTC. Translation gives CASSSGLAGVFDNEQFF.

This clonotype has more than one count but fewer than ten. One end of the junction varies from germline; a read error may be responsible. This chain links TRBV5-1 with TRBJ1-1, with D maybe TRBD1 (5 bases). CDR1 is SGHRS and CDR2 is YFSETQ in the germline V gene. The CDR3 is made up of 15 amino acids. CDR3 sequence reads: CASSLRRGMNTEASF. The DNA for the CDR3 is TGCGCCAGCAGCTTGAGGAGGGGTATGAACACTGAAGCTTCCTTT.

The chain recombines TRBV10-3 with TRBJ1-1; no clear D gene. V gave up 10 bases and J gave up 0 bases, with 12 bases separating them. Germline CDR1 ENHRY, CDR2 SYGVKD. The CDR3 has 13 residues. As DNA, the CDR3 is TGTGCCACTTCACCTGCTATGAACACTGAAGCTTTCTTT. Its protein is CATSPAMNTEAFF.

This clonotype was picked up a small number of times. This chain joins TRBV11-3 and TRBJ2-5, with 15 bases lining up with TRBD2. The CDR3 consists of 18 residues. Germline-derived CDR1 and CDR2 are SGHNT and YENEEA. V lost 4 bases, J lost 5 bases, and 11 bases stayed unmatched. In DNA, the CDR3 is TGTGCCAGCAGCTCGGGGACTAGCGGGGGGTCTAAAAAGGAGACCCAGTACTTC. Amino acids: CASSSGTSGGSKKETQYF. Full variable domain (outside the CDR3, taken from reference TRBV11-3 and TRBJ2-5): EAGVVQSPRYKIIEKKQPVAFWCNPISGHNTLYWYLQNLGQGPELLIRYENEEAVDDSQLPKDRFSAERLKGVDSTLKIQPAELGDSAVYLCASSSGTSGGSKKETQYFGPGTRLLVL.

The rearrangement links TRBV3-1 to TRBJ2-5, with D perhaps assigned TRBD1 or TRBD2 (5 bases each). The DNA matches TRBJ2-7 better at its end, which makes the J call doubtful. Germline V gene data show CDR1 as LGHDT and CDR2 as YNNKEL (reference sequence). The CDR3 sequence is 14 residues long. CDR3 nucleotides: TGTGCCAGCAGCCAAGCCGGGACCTTCTACGAGCAGTACTTC. Translation: CASSQAGTFYEQYF.

The rearrangement links TRBV29-1 to TRBJ2-7, with no clear D. The V end lost 0 bases, the J end lost 2 bases, and 8 bases lay between the germline ends. CDR3 length: 13 residues. The V gene's germline CDR1 is SQVTM and CDR2 ANQGSEA. The CDR3 here is CSVEEGSPYEQYF. The CDR3 DNA reads TGCAGCGTTGAAGAGGGCAGCCCCTACGAGCAGTACTTC.

With respect to this clonotype: The CDR3 end shows no conserved phenylalanine or tryptophan, and so a read error is likely. V gene TRBV12-5 combines with J gene TRBJ2-5; D unresolved. This CDR3 comprises 12 residues. In germline, CDR1 is LGHNT, CDR2 FRNRAP. V was clipped by 6 bases and J by 7 bases, with 12 bases between them. CDR3 DNA: TGTGCTAGTGGACGGTGGACGGGGACCCAGTACTCC. This translates into CASGRWTGTQYS.